This T cell receptor beta chain comes out of a study of T cell responses to AZD1222 COVID-19 vaccine. The data were produced by immunoSEQ multiplex PCR, yet TCRdb's version contains in-frame clones alone and is incomplete. The profile covers approximately 150,000 clones, with approximately 87% appearing a single time and 1.5% to 2% taken by the ten largest. The CDR3 covers 11 residues. Trimming took off 1 base at V and 4 bases at J, with 2 bases between the two ends. Germline V gene data show CDR1 as SGHTS and CDR2 as YDEGEE. V is TRBV5-8 and J is TRBJ1-2; D is uncertain. This specimen was peripheral blood, taken 28 days after the second AZD1222 dose. The clonotype originates from an adult who received the AZD1222 COVID-19 vaccine. DNA of the CDR3: TGTGCCAGCAGCTTGCCCTATGGCTACACCTTC. This encodes CASSLPYGYTF.